The sequence of this T cell receptor (beta chain) was determined in a study of Tregs in tolerant kidney transplant recipients. TCRdb keeps only in-frame clones here, not all; method: immunoSEQ multiplex PCR. Of some 66,000 clones listed, approximately 92% are singletons. V shed 1 base and J shed 4 bases, with 11 bases lying between them. This CDR3 has 14 residues. CDR1 is SGDLS, CDR2 YYNGEE, per germline. Whole-study results and caveats: Tregs expanded with activated donor B cells seemed most donor-specific.

A note on this clone: What it recognizes is unknown.

Sequenced material: CD8+ T cells from blood, taken before the transplant. The clonotype originates from a human donor who received a combined kidney and bone marrow transplant. The chain recombines TRBV9 with TRBJ1-2; TRBD1 is a possible D gene (5 bases). The CDR3: CASSVSDRPYGYTF. The CDR3 nucleotides read TGTGCCAGCAGCGTAAGTGACAGACCCTATGGCTACACCTTC.